What follows describes a single T cell receptor (beta chain). Its antigen is not known. The record originates from a study of CD8+ T cells in alopecia areata. Study-wide results and caveats: Under tofacitinib, fewer expanded CD8+ clones appeared among the top 100 scalp clones. There were also resident alphabeta T cells of normal skin sequenced in scalp samples.

Treatment meaning: oral pan-JAK inhibitor, 5-10 mg twice daily. cDNA prepared by RNA extraction and subsequent reverse transcription served as the template for sequencing. Generated by immunoSEQ multiplex PCR, the TCRdb table keeps only in-frame clones and is missing some. The sample holds some 180,000 clones, about half seen once. The CDR3 loop spans 11 amino acids. V was pared by 5 bases and J by 6 bases, with 8 bases between. Germline V CDR1 and CDR2: SNHLY, FYNNEI. The chain recombines TRBV2 with TRBJ2-7; D is unresolved. The clonotype originates from a human donor with alopecia areata. The sample here was CD8+ T cells sorted from blood, taken around week 53, from a patient treated with tofacitinib. Here the CDR3 DNA reads TGTGCCAGCAGTACCCCGTCCGAGCAGTACTTC. Translation: CASSTPSEQYF.